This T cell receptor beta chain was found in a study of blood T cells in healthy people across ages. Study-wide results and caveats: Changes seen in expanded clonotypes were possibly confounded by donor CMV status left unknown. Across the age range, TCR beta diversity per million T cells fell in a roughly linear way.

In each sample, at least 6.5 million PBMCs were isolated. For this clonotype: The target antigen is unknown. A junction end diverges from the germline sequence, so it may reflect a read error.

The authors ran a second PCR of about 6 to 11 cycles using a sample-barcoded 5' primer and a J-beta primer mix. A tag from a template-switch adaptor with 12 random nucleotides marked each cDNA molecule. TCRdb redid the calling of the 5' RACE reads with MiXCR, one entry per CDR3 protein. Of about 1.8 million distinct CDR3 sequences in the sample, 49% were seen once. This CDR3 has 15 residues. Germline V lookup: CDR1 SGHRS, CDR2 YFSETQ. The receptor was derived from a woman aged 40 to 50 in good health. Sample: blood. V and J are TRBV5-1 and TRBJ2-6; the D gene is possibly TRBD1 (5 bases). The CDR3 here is CASRGGASGANVPTF. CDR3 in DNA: TGCGCCAGCAGGGGTGGAGCATCTGGGGCCAACGTCCCGACTTTC.